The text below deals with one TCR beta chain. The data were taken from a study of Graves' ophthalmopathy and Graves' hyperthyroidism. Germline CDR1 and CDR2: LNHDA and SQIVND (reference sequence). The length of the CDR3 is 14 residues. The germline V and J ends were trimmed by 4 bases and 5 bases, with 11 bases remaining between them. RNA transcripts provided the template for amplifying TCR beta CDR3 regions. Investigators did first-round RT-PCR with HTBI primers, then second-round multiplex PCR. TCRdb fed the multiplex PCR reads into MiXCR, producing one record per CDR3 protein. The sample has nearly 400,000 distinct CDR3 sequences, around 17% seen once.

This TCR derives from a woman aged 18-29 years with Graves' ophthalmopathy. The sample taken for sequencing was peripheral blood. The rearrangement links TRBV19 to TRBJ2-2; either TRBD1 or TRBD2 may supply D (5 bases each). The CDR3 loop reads CASSKGRSTGELFF. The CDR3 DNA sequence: TGTGCCAGTAGTAAGGGGAGAAGTACCGGGGAGCTGTTTTTT.